The rows below give T cell receptor beta chains drawn from one sample of a study of regulatory dendritic cells for organ transplantation. Libraries were prepared by immunoSEQ multiplex PCR; TCRdb keeps only in-frame clonotypes and omits some of them. The sample lists some 40,000 clones, approximately 90% occurring once. The source material was naive CD8+ T cells from blood. All receptors derive from a human donor in good health. The CDR3 runs from the conserved cysteine through the conserved F or W. The D gene is left open where the match is weak. Rows give clone size only sometimes, using once, few, many, or a class for an expanded clone.

CDR3aa: CASSLGRLGRGVTEAFF
CDR3nt: TGTGCCAGCAGCTTAGGCCGGTTGGGGAGGGGGGTGACTGAAGCTTTCTTT
d_gene: NA
v_gene: TRBV13
abundance: NA
j_gene: TRBJ1-1

CDR3aa: CASSLIAGGPYNEQFF
CDR3nt: TGTGCCAGCAGCTTAATAGCGGGAGGCCCCTACAATGAGCAGTTCTTC
d_gene: TRBD2
v_gene: TRBV7-3
abundance: NA
j_gene: TRBJ2-1

CDR3aa: CASRWTGGYEQYF
CDR3nt: TGCGCCAGCAGATGGACAGGGGGCTACGAGCAGTACTTC
d_gene: TRBD1
v_gene: TRBV5-1
abundance: NA
j_gene: TRBJ2-7

CDR3aa: CASSPGLRPYEQYF
CDR3nt: TGTGCCAGCAGCCCCGGGCTGAGGCCCTACGAGCAGTACTTC
d_gene: NA
v_gene: TRBV13
abundance: NA
j_gene: TRBJ2-7

CDR3aa: CASSPFPGTYEQYF
CDR3nt: TGTGCCAGCAGCCCTTTTCCGGGGACCTACGAGCAGTACTTC
d_gene: NA
v_gene: TRBV5-4
abundance: NA
j_gene: TRBJ2-7

CDR3aa: CASSYPETPSSFSGNTIYF
CDR3nt: TGTGCCAGCAGCTACCCGGAGACCCCTTCGAGTTTCTCTGGAAACACCATATATTTT
d_gene: NA
v_gene: TRBV9
abundance: NA
j_gene: TRBJ1-3

CDR3aa: CASSFSGLAARESQYF
CDR3nt: TGTGCCAGCAGTTTCTCGGGACTAGCGGCTCGGGAGTCCCAGTACTTC
d_gene: TRBD2
v_gene: TRBV27
abundance: NA
j_gene: TRBJ2-5

CDR3aa: CASEGYEQYF
CDR3nt: TGTGCCAGCGAGGGTTACGAGCAGTACTTC
d_gene: NA
v_gene: TRBV6-1
abundance: few
j_gene: TRBJ2-7

CDR3aa: CASSLNSPQGYGYTF
CDR3nt: TGTGCCAGCAGCTTGAATAGCCCGCAGGGCTATGGCTACACCTTC
d_gene: NA
v_gene: TRBV13
abundance: NA
j_gene: TRBJ1-2

CDR3aa: CASSPLIYGSGNTIYF
CDR3nt: TGTGCCAGCAGCCCCCTAATATATGGATCTGGAAACACCATATATTTT
d_gene: NA
v_gene: TRBV6-6
abundance: NA
j_gene: TRBJ1-3

CDR3aa: CAISESGQSYEQYF
CDR3nt: TGTGCCATCAGTGAGTCGGGACAGTCCTACGAGCAGTACTTC
d_gene: TRBD1
v_gene: TRBV10-3
abundance: NA
j_gene: TRBJ2-7

CDR3aa: CASSLELAAYNEQFF
CDR3nt: TGTGCCAGCAGCTTGGAACTAGCGGCCTACAATGAGCAGTTCTTC
d_gene: TRBD2
v_gene: TRBV11-2
abundance: NA
j_gene: TRBJ2-1

CDR3aa: CATSTTDRGENIQYF
CDR3nt: TGTGCCACCAGCACGACGGACAGGGGAGAAAACATTCAGTACTTC
d_gene: TRBD1
v_gene: TRBV15
abundance: NA
j_gene: TRBJ2-4

CDR3aa: CASFSRKYGYTF
CDR3nt: TGTGCCAGCTTTTCAAGGAAGTATGGCTACACCTTC
d_gene: NA
v_gene: TRBV27
abundance: NA
j_gene: TRBJ1-2

CDR3aa: CAISGWVRGSETQYF
CDR3nt: TGTGCCATCAGTGGATGGGTACGGGGCTCGGAGACCCAGTACTTC
d_gene: NA
v_gene: TRBV10-3
abundance: NA
j_gene: TRBJ2-5

CDR3aa: CASSVGAGGLYEQYF
CDR3nt: TGTGCCAGCAGCGTAGGGGCAGGAGGACTCTACGAGCAGTACTTC
d_gene: NA
v_gene: TRBV9
abundance: NA
j_gene: TRBJ2-7

CDR3aa: CASSDWVSGRAATGELFF
CDR3nt: TGTGCCAGCAGTGATTGGGTTAGCGGGAGGGCCGCCACCGGGGAGCTGTTTTTT
d_gene: TRBD2
v_gene: TRBV2
abundance: once
j_gene: TRBJ2-2

CDR3aa: CASGSGYSNQPQHF
CDR3nt: TGTGCTAGTGGTTCTGGCTATAGCAATCAGCCCCAGCATTTT
d_gene: NA
v_gene: TRBV12-5
abundance: NA
j_gene: TRBJ1-5

CDR3aa: CASSLISGVTDTQYF
CDR3nt: TGTGCTAGCAGCTTAATCTCTGGAGTCACAGATACGCAGTATTTT
d_gene: NA
v_gene: TRBV7-7
abundance: NA
j_gene: TRBJ2-3

CDR3aa: CASSERVGGELFF
CDR3nt: TGTGCCAGCAGTGAAAGGGTTGGCGGGGAGCTGTTTTTT
d_gene: NA
v_gene: TRBV25-1
abundance: NA
j_gene: TRBJ2-2

CDR3aa: CASSLRTGGKETQYF
CDR3nt: TGTGCCAGCAGCTTACGGACAGGGGGAAAAGAGACCCAGTACTTC
d_gene: TRBD1
v_gene: TRBV7-9
abundance: NA
j_gene: TRBJ2-5

CDR3aa: CSVGRGRGLNEQYF
CDR3nt: TGCAGCGTTGGTCGGGGCAGGGGGCTTAACGAGCAGTACTTC
d_gene: TRBD1
v_gene: TRBV29-1
abundance: NA
j_gene: TRBJ2-7

CDR3aa: CASRIRDLPLDTQYF
CDR3nt: TGTGCCAGCAGAATCCGGGACTTACCTTTGGATACGCAGTATTTT
d_gene: NA
v_gene: TRBV7-8
abundance: NA
j_gene: TRBJ2-3

CDR3aa: CASSNKLAGLSYEQYF
CDR3nt: TGTGCCAGCAGCAATAAACTAGCGGGCCTATCCTACGAGCAGTACTTC
d_gene: TRBD2
v_gene: TRBV13
abundance: NA
j_gene: TRBJ2-7

CDR3aa: CAWSVGALNEKLFF
CDR3nt: TGTGCCTGGAGTGTTGGGGCGCTTAATGAAAAACTGTTTTTT
d_gene: NA
v_gene: TRBV30
abundance: NA
j_gene: TRBJ1-4

CDR3aa: CASSPITGELFF
CDR3nt: TGTGCCAGCAGCCCGATCACCGGGGAGCTGTTTTTT
d_gene: NA
v_gene: TRBV7-9
abundance: NA
j_gene: TRBJ2-2

CDR3aa: CATSGTTGRPHNEQFF
CDR3nt: TGTGCCACCAGCGGAACGACAGGGCGGCCGCACAATGAGCAGTTCTTC
d_gene: TRBD1
v_gene: TRBV15
abundance: NA
j_gene: TRBJ2-1

CDR3aa: CASSLLGGTGEQYF
CDR3nt: TGTGCCAGCAGTTTACTCGGGGGCACAGGCGAGCAGTACTTC
d_gene: NA
v_gene: TRBV27
abundance: NA
j_gene: TRBJ2-7

CDR3aa: CALSSSLPEKLFF
CDR3nt: TGCGCTCTAAGTAGCTCACTCCCAGAAAAACTGTTTTTT
d_gene: NA
v_gene: TRBV4-1
abundance: NA
j_gene: TRBJ1-4

CDR3aa: CASSLVRSTGELFF
CDR3nt: TGTGCCAGCAGCTTAGTACGGAGCACCGGGGAGCTGTTTTTT
d_gene: NA
v_gene: TRBV7-9
abundance: NA
j_gene: TRBJ2-2

CDR3aa: CASSLADSRLGF
CDR3nt: TGTGCCAGCAGCTTAGCGGATTCCAGGTTAGGCTTC
d_gene: NA
v_gene: TRBV7-9
abundance: NA
j_gene: TRBJ2-7

CDR3aa: CASFPTSRETQYF
CDR3nt: TGTGCCAGCTTCCCCACCTCGAGAGAGACCCAGTACTTC
d_gene: NA
v_gene: TRBV18
abundance: NA
j_gene: TRBJ2-5

CDR3aa: CASGPGPAVEQYF
CDR3nt: TGTGCCAGCGGTCCGGGGCCGGCTGTCGAGCAGTACTTC
d_gene: NA
v_gene: TRBV18
abundance: NA
j_gene: TRBJ2-7

CDR3aa: CASMHAGGTAGPYYEQYF
CDR3nt: TGTGCCAGCATGCACGCGGGGGGCACGGCGGGACCTTACTACGAGCAGTACTTC
d_gene: TRBD2
v_gene: TRBV2
abundance: NA
j_gene: TRBJ2-7

CDR3aa: CASSPYDRNYGYTF
CDR3nt: TGTGCCAGCAGCCCCTACGACAGGAACTATGGCTACACCTTC
d_gene: NA
v_gene: TRBV7-9
abundance: once
j_gene: TRBJ1-2

CDR3aa: CASSVGGTGGSYEQYF
CDR3nt: TGTGCCAGCAGCGTAGGTGGGACAGGGGGTTCCTACGAGCAGTACTTC
d_gene: TRBD1
v_gene: TRBV9
abundance: NA
j_gene: TRBJ2-7